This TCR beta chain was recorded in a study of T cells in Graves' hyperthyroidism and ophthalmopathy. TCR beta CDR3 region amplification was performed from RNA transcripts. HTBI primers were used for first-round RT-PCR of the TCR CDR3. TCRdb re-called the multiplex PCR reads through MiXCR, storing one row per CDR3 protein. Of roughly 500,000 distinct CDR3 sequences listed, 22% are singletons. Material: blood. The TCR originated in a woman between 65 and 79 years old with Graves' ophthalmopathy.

The CDR3 DNA reads TGCAGCGTTGAAGATTGGTCGGGAAGGCGCGATGAGCAGTTCTTC. This codes for CSVEDWSGRRDEQFF. The chain links TRBV29-1 to TRBJ2-1, with D possibly matching TRBD2 (5 bases). The V gene's germline CDR1 is SQVTM and CDR2 ANQGSEA. The CDR3 totals 15 residues. V was pared by 0 bases and J by 8 bases, with 17 bases between.